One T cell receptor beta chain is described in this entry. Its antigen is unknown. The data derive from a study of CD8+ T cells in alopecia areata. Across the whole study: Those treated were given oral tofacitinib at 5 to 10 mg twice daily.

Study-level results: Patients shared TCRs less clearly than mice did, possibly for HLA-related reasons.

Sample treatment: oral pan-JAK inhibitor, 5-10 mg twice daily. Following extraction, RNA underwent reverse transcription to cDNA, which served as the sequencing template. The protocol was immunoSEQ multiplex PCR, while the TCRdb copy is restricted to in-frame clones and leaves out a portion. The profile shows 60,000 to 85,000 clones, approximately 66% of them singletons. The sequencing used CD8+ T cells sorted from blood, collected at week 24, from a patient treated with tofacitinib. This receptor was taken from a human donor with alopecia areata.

CDR3 DNA sequence: TGTGCCAGCAGCCCCGGGACCGACGAGCAGTACTTC. Translation gives CASSPGTDEQYF. V is TRBV7-9 and J is TRBJ2-7; possibly TRBD1 or TRBD2 for D (5 bases each). Trimming removed 5 bases from V and 5 bases from J, with 10 bases in between. Germline V gene data show CDR1 as SEHNR and CDR2 as FQNEAQ (reference sequence). CDR3 length: 12 residues. The variable domain in full, completed from reference TRBV7-9 and TRBJ2-7, reads DTGVSQNPRHKITKRGQNVTFRCDPISEHNRLYWYRQTLGQGPEFLTYFQNEAQLEKSRLLSDRFSAERPKGSFSTLEIQRTEQGDSAMYLCASSPGTDEQYFGPGTRLTVT.